The clone carrying this TCR beta chain was picked up one time. In assigning cohorts, the study relied on participant-reported clinical history. Original data processing: Reference gene primer amplification in the assay estimated nucleated cell counts. Here immunoSEQ multiplex PCR was the method, and the copy in TCRdb shows in-frame clones only, minus some. That table gives V, J and clone size, and the DNA gave D and trimming. Among about 440,000 clones, 70% to 90% were seen once, and the ten largest hold roughly 1.9%. Trimming removed 3 bases at V and 8 bases at J, with 10 bases between. CDR1 and CDR2 (germline): SGHAT, FQDESV (reference sequence). The CDR3 consists of 12 residues. The data stem from a study of blood T cell repertoires in COVID-19.

The TCR originated in a woman aged 18-29 years with acute COVID-19. The chain recombines TRBV11-1 with TRBJ1-1; D is undetermined. Material: PBMCs or T cells enriched from blood (not recorded which). CDR3 region: CASSLGQPEAFF. The CDR3 DNA is TGTGCCAGCAGCTTGGGCCAACCAGAAGCTTTCTTT.